The sequence of this T cell receptor (beta chain) was determined in a study of blood T cell repertoires in COVID-19. Trimming removed 0 bases at V and 5 bases at J, with 19 bases between. The CDR3 contains 17 residues. Germline CDR1 and CDR2: LGHDT and YNNKEL (reference sequence). In its sample, this clone was seen many times. At the DNA level, this CDR3 is encoded by other sequences in the same sample as well. Using immunoSEQ multiplex PCR, the repertoire was profiled, and TCRdb retains in-frame clones only, with some absent. The sample has about 240,000 clones; around four fifths are singletons. The source is a woman between 70 and 85 years old with acute or convalescent COVID-19. Specimen: peripheral blood. The chain is built from TRBV3-1 (or the pseudogene TRBV3-2) and TRBJ1-2; perhaps TRBD1 as D (5 bases). The DNA of the CDR3 is TGTGCCAGCAGCCAAGACGGCTTTCTAAGAAGGGGATATGGCTACACCTTC. Its protein product is CASSQDGFLRRGYGYTF.